The 8 T cell receptor beta chains listed next were all sequenced from one sample in a study of cytomegalovirus exposure and HLA in healthy donors. With 60 Vbeta and 13 Jbeta primers, the PCR was carried out. Assay: immunoSEQ multiplex PCR; the TCRdb copy retains only in-frame clones and omits some. The table lists roughly 150,000 clones, about four fifths of them singletons. The sequenced sample consisted of PBMCs. Receptors originate from a woman aged 35 to 49 in good health and CMV-seropositive.

The genes are TRBV27 and TRBJ2-1; D perhaps matches TRBD2 (5 bases). Germline loops: CDR1 MNHEY, CDR2 SMNVEV (reference sequence). The CDR3 is made up of 15 amino acids. Trimming took 5 bases from V and 2 from J, leaving 13 bases between them. The CDR3, as DNA: TGTGCCAGCAGTCGGAGGTTAACCGCCTACAATGAGCAGTTCTTC. It translates to CASSRRLTAYNEQFF.

The chain carries TRBV18 and TRBJ1-5, with a weak D call TRBD1 (5 bases). The V gene's germline CDR1 is KGHSH and CDR2 LQKENI. This CDR3 comprises 14 residues. With 3 bases removed from V and 3 bases from J, the gap between germline ends came to 9 bases. The CDR3 coding sequence is TGTGCCAGCTCACCCGGCAGGGACAATCAGCCCCAGCATTTT. Translating it yields CASSPGRDNQPQHF.

The chain employs TRBV5-1 and TRBJ2-3; TRBD2 matches 13 bases. Germline V gene data show CDR1 as SGHRS and CDR2 as YFSETQ. This CDR3 region has 18 residues. V was clipped by 4 bases and J by 6 bases; unmatched bases: 14. CDR3 coding DNA: TGCGCCAGCAGCACCGGGACTAGCGGGATAGTAGGGAGTGATACGCAGTATTTT. Protein product: CASSTGTSGIVGSDTQYF.

The rearrangement joins TRBV4-1 to TRBJ2-7; 14 bases are a match to TRBD2. CDR1 is MGHRA, CDR2 YSYEKL, per germline. The V and J ends lost 1 base and 5 bases, in that order; junction bases with no gene match: 4. The CDR3 covers 16 residues. CDR3 sequence (DNA): TGCGCCAGCAGCCAAGTCCCGGGACTAGCGGGAGACGAGCAGTACTTC. Translated, it gives CASSQVPGLAGDEQYF.

V usage is TRBV7-2 and J usage is TRBJ1-3; no firm D call. Germline V CDR1 and CDR2: SGHTA, FQGNSA. The CDR3 runs 16 residues. The ends were cut back, 3 bases at V and 0 bases at J, with 12 bases in the middle. The CDR3 protein is CASSFLNANSGNTIYF. The CDR3 region has the DNA TGTGCCAGCAGCTTTTTGAACGCGAACTCTGGAAACACCATATATTTT.

The V gene is TRBV5-1, the J gene TRBJ1-1; maybe TRBD1 (5 bases). The germline V and J ends were trimmed by 0 bases and 4 bases, with 7 bases remaining between them. The CDR3 contains 13 residues. Germline assignment: CDR1 SGHRS and CDR2 YFSETQ. The CDR3 sequence: CASSLGGLTEAFF. In nucleotides, the CDR3 is TGCGCCAGCAGCTTGGGGGGCCTCACTGAAGCTTTCTTT.

This sequence joins TRBV13 and TRBJ2-7, with 11 bases fitting TRBD1. CDR3 length equals 13 residues. Germline trimming cut 4 bases from V and 7 bases from J; bases unmatched to any gene: 3. Germline CDR1 is PRHDT and CDR2 is FYEKMQ (reference sequence). CDR3 in DNA: TGTGCCAGCAGCTCGGGACAGGGGGTTGAGCAGTACTTC. Amino acids: CASSSGQGVEQYF.

The gene calls are TRBV5-4 and TRBJ2-7; no definite D call. This CDR3 contains 15 residues. V lost 0 bases and J 3 bases, leaving 13 bases between the germline ends. Per germline, CDR1 SGHNT and CDR2 YYREEE (reference sequence). This chain's CDR3 is CASSLGAQTYYEQYF. The CDR3 coding sequence is TGTGCCAGCAGCTTGGGTGCACAGACCTACTACGAGCAGTACTTC.